The clone carrying this T cell receptor beta chain was recorded a few times. The sample originates from a study of blood T cell repertoires in COVID-19. Study-wide background: Spain, Italy and the United States supplied samples that represented acute and convalescent COVID-19. The cDNA or gDNA used as material had been derived from T cells, B-cell-depleted T cells, or PBMCs.

The CDR3 totals 14 residues. Germline V CDR1 and CDR2: SNHLY, FYNNEI. The V end was cut by 7 bases, the J end by 7 bases, with 17 bases between. Original processing methods: Cell counts per sample came from amplifying reference gene primers. The repertoire was sequenced with immunoSEQ multiplex PCR; TCRdb's copy has only in-frame clones and lacks some. The V and J calls and the clone size are those of that table, but D and trimming were determined from the DNA. This repertoire shows 200,000 to 250,000 clones, about nine tenths found once; its top ten account for less than 3%. V is TRBV2 and J is TRBJ1-5, with D perhaps matching TRBD1 (6 bases). The sample was peripheral blood. This clonotype was obtained from an older woman with acute or convalescent COVID-19. CDR3 in DNA: TGTGCCAGCATAAAGGGGGTAGGACGACAGCCCCAGCATTTT. As protein: CASIKGVGRQPQHF.